This T cell receptor (beta chain) was sequenced in a study of OX40 agonist ivuxolimab in advanced cancers. About the study: Patients receiving dose escalation had hepatocellular carcinoma, melanoma, renal cell or head and neck cancer. Mean age approximately 66 years, range roughly 20 to 85; roughly 82% male. General study results and limits: The authors also found low normalized T-cell clonal expansion in some nonresponders. Within 6 weeks, CD4+ and CD8+ blood T cells expanded clonally at 0.1 to 3.0 mg/kg.

Trimming left V 5 bases short and J 4 bases short, with 14 bases between. Germline CDR1 reads MDHEN; CDR2 reads SYDVKM. This CDR3 has 14 residues. Profiling relied on immunoSEQ multiplex PCR, and the TCRdb table lists in-frame clones only, not all of them. The sample has about 80,000 clones; about 92% are singletons. Worth noting for this clone: The target antigen is unknown.

The clonotype was recovered from an adult with an advanced solid tumor such as melanoma, head and neck, liver or kidney cancer. This chain uses TRBV28 with TRBJ1-1, with a tentative D call TRBD1 (6 bases). Source: CD4+ or CD8+ T cells sorted from blood, taken in a trial of the OX40 agonist ivuxolimab. As DNA, the CDR3 is TGTGCCAGCAGTATTGGGGGGCTGGGCACTGAAGCTTTCTTT. This codes for CASSIGGLGTEAFF. Using reference TRBV28 and TRBJ1-1 for the parts outside the CDR3, the full variable domain is DVKVTQSSRYLVKRTGEKVFLECVQDMDHENMFWYRQDPGLGLRLIYFSYDVKMKEKGDIPEGYSVSREKKERFSLILESASTNQTSMYLCASSIGGLGTEAFFGQGTRLTVV.